The sequence of this T cell receptor (beta chain) was determined in a study of T cells in Graves' hyperthyroidism and ophthalmopathy. As for the study in general: Peripheral blood samples were taken at initial diagnosis, prior to any treatment.

Findings and caveats of the study: Ophthalmopathy and stable hyperthyroidism were separated by a 13 V-J model.

A few counts support this clonotype. Its antigen is as yet unknown. The CDR3 is 15 amino acids. Looked up from germline, CDR1 is LNHNV and CDR2 is YYDKDF (reference sequence). The junction had 3 bases not matched to a gene; V was cut back by 0 bases and J by 2 bases. The hyperthyroidism was newly diagnosed and had lasted under 2 months; the patients were aged 18 to 65. PBMCs were obtained from 7.5 to 10 ml fresh peripheral blood. Amplified TCR beta CDR3 regions came from RNA transcripts. HTBI primers were used for first-round RT-PCR of the TCR CDR3. TCRdb fed the multiplex PCR reads into MiXCR, producing one record per CDR3 protein. The sample consists of roughly 290,000 distinct CDR3 sequences, more than 10% of them appearing once.

The J gene is TRBJ2-5, the V gene TRBV15, with TRBD1 matching over 7 bases. The sample consisted of blood. The sequence came from a woman under 40 with Graves' hyperthyroidism that later progressed to Graves' ophthalmopathy. The CDR3 protein is CATSRDRGQQETQYF. CDR3 in DNA: TGTGCCACCAGCAGAGATAGGGGACAGCAAGAGACCCAGTACTTC. Filled out from reference TRBV15 and TRBJ2-5, the complete variable domain reads DAMVIQNPRYQVTQFGKPVTLSCSQTLNHNVMYWYQQKSSQAPKLLFHYYDKDFNNEADTPDNFQSRRPNTSFCFLDIRSPGLGDTAMYLCATSRDRGQQETQYFGPGTRLLVL.